This T cell receptor (beta chain) was profiled in a study of beta chain features in type 1 diabetes (dated by TCRdb to the late 2010s). As for the study more broadly: Patients and healthy donors did not differ in mean age, gender distribution, total cell number or subset yield. Naive and central memory subsets were obtained from all 30 or so donors, but regulatory and stem cell-like memory subsets were isolated from only 8 patients and 8 healthy donors. The study compared TCRB repertoires of sorted circulating CD4+ T cell subsets between recently diagnosed type 1 diabetes patients and matched healthy donors. A total of approximately 99,000,000 sorted cells were examined across all samples, and RNA yield correlated strongly with the number of cells per subset. The full study reports these points: PCR may preferentially amplify shorter templates, but because patient and control samples were amplified and corrected together, any resulting skew would affect both groups equally. In all four CD4+ subsets, TCRB CDR3 length was moderately but significantly shorter in type 1 diabetes patients. Because cDNA was sequenced instead of genomic DNA, activated cells with high expression could be over-represented, although the groups did not differ in activation or CD3 levels. Patients with type 1 diabetes made fewer insertions and deleted more nucleotides at VDJ recombination sites, implying thymic rearrangement abnormalities. Because small numbers of individuals were included in the HLA sub-analyses, any influence of HLA type on TCRB rearrangement was left unresolved. The naive, central memory and regulatory TCRB repertoires appeared to resemble one another more closely among patients than among healthy donors.

The entire amount of isolated RNA was reverse transcribed using the High Capacity cDNA Reverse Transcription Kit, so the sequenced TCRB transcripts were expressed ones. Deep immunoSEQ sequencing was performed on naive, central memory and regulatory T cell samples, with an average of around 3.5 million total reads per sample. Sorted cells were lysed in RLT buffer, and RNA was extracted using DNase-treated RNeasy Micro or Mini kits according to cell number. To prevent cross-contamination, each cell subset was processed individually, whereas patient and healthy donor samples were processed jointly. TCRB sequences were amplified from cDNA with the immunoSEQ multiplex PCR, producing 87-bp fragments spanning the CDR3 region. Amplicons were sequenced on the Illumina HiSeq platform. Regarding the original processing steps: Synthetic template baselines were used to correct PCR bias computationally, reads within Hamming distance 2 were collapsed, and singletons that could not be merged were discarded. Reads were aligned against IMGT so that V, D and J genes, CDR3 length and insertions or deletions at six rearrangement sites could be assigned. Clonotype counts were normalized to sorted cell number within each subset before computing true diversity and Gini coefficients with the tcR R package. The overlap coefficient, calculated on TCRB nucleotide sequences, was used to quantify repertoire sharing. TCRdb holds this immuneACCESS table with in-frame rearrangements only. Some clones are missing; in checked studies, unresolved V genes explain under half, and the rest has no known cause. That table furnishes V, J and clone size, whereas the DNA furnished D and trimming. The sample records about 53,000 clones, around 53% of which are singletons. The ten top clones hold around 2.5% of the sample.

Taken from cysteine to phenylalanine, the CDR3 has 14 residues. The DNA shown is the 42-base CDR3, in frame from base 1. V has 2 bases trimmed and J has 4 bases trimmed; junction bases matching no gene number 4. Via the germline V gene, CDR1 is MNHNS and CDR2 SASEGT. Worth noting for this clone: There is no known antigen for this receptor. No base quality information exists; no much larger clone differs at one position.

Each donor gave one peripheral blood draw, around 100 mL on average, collected into heparinised tubes. Naive, central memory, regulatory and stem cell-like memory CD4+ T cells were sorted on a BD FACSAria II using a panel including CD45RO, CCR7, CD25, CD127, CD95 and CD27. A purity above 95% was achieved for all sorted populations. Right away, PBMCs were isolated by Lymphoprep density gradient centrifugation and were stained directly, with no culture step. So that batch effects would be minimized, each experiment stained and sorted samples in pairs, pairing one healthy donor with one patient. The receptor chain draws on TRBV6-1 and TRBJ1-2; TRBD1 fits 7 bases in the junction. The clonotype comes from a woman aged 40 to 50 with type 1 diabetes. The sequencing sample was made of Tregs from blood. The meaning of the sample's cell subset or site label: regulatory CD4+ T cells. The sequenced DNA is TGTGCCAGCAGTGAAAGGGACAGTTTCTATGGCTACACCTTC. It encodes CASSERDSFYGYTF.